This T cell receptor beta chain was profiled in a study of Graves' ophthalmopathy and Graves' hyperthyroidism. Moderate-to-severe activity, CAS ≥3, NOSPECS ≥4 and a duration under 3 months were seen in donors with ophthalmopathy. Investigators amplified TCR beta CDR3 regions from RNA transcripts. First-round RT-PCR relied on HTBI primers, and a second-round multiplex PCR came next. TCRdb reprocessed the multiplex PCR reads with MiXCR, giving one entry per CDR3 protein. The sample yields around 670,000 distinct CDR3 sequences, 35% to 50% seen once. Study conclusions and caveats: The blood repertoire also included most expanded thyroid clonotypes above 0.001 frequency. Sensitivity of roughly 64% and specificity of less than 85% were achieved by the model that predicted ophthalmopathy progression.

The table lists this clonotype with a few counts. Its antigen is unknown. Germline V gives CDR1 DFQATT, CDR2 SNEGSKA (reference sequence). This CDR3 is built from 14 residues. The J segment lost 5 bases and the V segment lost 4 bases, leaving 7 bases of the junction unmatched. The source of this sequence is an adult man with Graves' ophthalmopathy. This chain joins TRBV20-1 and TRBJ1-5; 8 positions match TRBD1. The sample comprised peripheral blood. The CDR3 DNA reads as TGCAGTGCTATGAAGAACAGGGGGTATCAGCCCCAGCATTTT. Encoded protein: CSAMKNRGYQPQHF.